This entry features one T cell receptor (beta chain) sequence. The antigen is not known. Other DNA sequences in this sample translate to the same CDR3. The sample comes from a study of shared clonotypes between healthy human individuals. Trimming at V came to 4 bases and at J to 2 bases, leaving 2 bases not matched to a gene. The length of the CDR3 is 15 residues. Germline CDR1 MDHEN, CDR2 SYDVKM. Using 200 ng DNA, around 30,000 T cell genomes, the sorted-subset replicate PCRs were run. Sequencing used immunoSEQ multiplex PCR; TCRdb keeps in-frame clones, though not all of them. The table records millions of clones, roughly nine tenths of them present only once. The donors were all Caucasian adults (living in Nashville, Tennessee). Study conclusions and caveats: Generation probability values for non-shared clonotypes were lower than those for clonotypes shared by all four donors.

The TCR comes from a man aged 18 to 29 in good health. The sample taken for sequencing was naive CD4+ T cells sorted from blood. Subset indicated: CD45RA+ positively selected. V usage is TRBV28 and J usage is TRBJ1-2, with 12 positions matching TRBD1. The CDR3 DNA reads as TGTGCCAGCAGTTCGGGACAGGGGGCAAACTATGGCTACACCTTC. The encoded protein is CASSSGQGANYGYTF.